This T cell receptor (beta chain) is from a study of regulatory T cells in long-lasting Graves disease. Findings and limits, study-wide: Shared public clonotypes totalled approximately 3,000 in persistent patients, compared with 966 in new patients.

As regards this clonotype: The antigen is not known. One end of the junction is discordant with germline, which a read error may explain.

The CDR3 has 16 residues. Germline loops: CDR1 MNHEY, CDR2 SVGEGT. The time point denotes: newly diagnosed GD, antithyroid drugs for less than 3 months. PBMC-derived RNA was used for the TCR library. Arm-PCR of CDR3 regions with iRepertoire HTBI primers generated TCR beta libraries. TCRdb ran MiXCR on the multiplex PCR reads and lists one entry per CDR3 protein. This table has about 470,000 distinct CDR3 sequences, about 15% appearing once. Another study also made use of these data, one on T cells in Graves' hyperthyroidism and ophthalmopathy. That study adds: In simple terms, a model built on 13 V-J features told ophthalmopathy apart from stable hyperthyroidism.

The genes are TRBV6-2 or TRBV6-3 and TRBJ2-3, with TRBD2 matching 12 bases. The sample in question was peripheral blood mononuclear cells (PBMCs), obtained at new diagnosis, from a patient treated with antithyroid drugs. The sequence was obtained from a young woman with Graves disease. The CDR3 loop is CAGSRGTSGSTDTQYF. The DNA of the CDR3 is TGTGCCGGCAGCCGGGGGACTAGCGGGAGCACAGATACGCAGTATTTT.